The 15 T cell receptor beta chains presented below share a single source sample, sequenced in a study of T cell repertoires in cytomegalovirus infection. TCRdb recomputed calls from the reads with MiXCR, one row per CDR3 protein. The data show about 490,000 distinct CDR3 sequences, 10% to 12% seen once. Sequencing was carried out using PBMCs. Receptors were obtained from a human donor in good health (CMV status not recorded). Some clones in this sample may be carry-over from other donors' samples.

The rearrangement links TRBV5-1 to TRBJ2-7; D could derive from TRBD1 or TRBD2 (5 bases each). CDR1 and CDR2 (germline): SGHRS, YFSETQ. The V end lost 0 bases, the J end lost 6 bases, and 7 bases lay between the germline ends. This CDR3 has 12 amino acids. Here the CDR3 reads CASSLDGAEQYF. The DNA for the CDR3 is TGCGCCAGCAGCTTGGACGGGGCCGAGCAGTACTTC.

Many counts were recorded for this clonotype. The V gene is TRBV7-3, the J gene TRBJ2-1, with D uncertain. Between the trimmed V and J ends, which lost 5 bases and 7 bases, there was a span of 9 bases. Germline V gene sequence: CDR1 SGHTA, CDR2 FQGTGA. The CDR3 covers 12 residues. In nucleotides, the CDR3 is TGTGCCAGCAGCCAGACAATTAATGAGCAGTTCTTC. As protein: CASSQTINEQFF.

This clonotype has ten or more counts. This chain uses TRBV7-8 with TRBJ2-6, with D perhaps matching TRBD1 (5 bases). The CDR3 loop spans 14 amino acids. CDR1 is SGHVS and CDR2 is FQNEAQ in the germline V gene. V was shortened by 8 bases and J by 1 base, with 9 bases between the two germline ends. The CDR3 sequence is CASRQGSGANVLTF. Here the CDR3 DNA reads TGTGCCAGCCGTCAGGGTTCTGGGGCCAACGTCCTGACTTTC.

This CDR3 is CASSYSTGKVGYEQYF. As DNA, the CDR3 is TGTGCCAGCAGTTACTCGACGGGGAAGGTGGGCTACGAGCAGTACTTC. This chain uses TRBV6-5 with TRBJ2-7; D perhaps matches TRBD2 (5 bases). The CDR3 is 16 amino acids. Trimming took 0 bases from V and 3 from J, leaving 15 bases between them. Germline loops: CDR1 MNHEY, CDR2 SVGAGI.

A remark on this clonotype: One end of the junction fails to match germline, which may point to a read error. This chain connects TRBV20-1 to TRBJ1-4, with 9 bases aligning to TRBD1. CDR3 length: 15 amino acids. Looked up from germline, CDR1 is DFQATT and CDR2 is SNEGSKA (reference sequence). CDR3 sequence reads: CSASSGQGTGERLFF. CDR3 in DNA: TGCAGTGCTAGCTCTGGACAGGGGACAGGTGAAAGACTGTTTTTT.

The chain couples TRBV20-1 to TRBJ1-1; D may be TRBD1 (5 bases). V dropped 5 bases and J dropped 5 bases, with 18 bases sitting between them. The CDR3 spans 14 residues. Per the germline V gene, CDR1 is DFQATT and CDR2 is SNEGSKA (reference sequence). The CDR3 loop is CSARGTGEWTEAFF. The CDR3 DNA reads TGCAGTGCTCGTGGGACGGGGGAATGGACTGAAGCTTTCTTT.

This clonotype has at least ten counts. The V gene is TRBV2, the J gene TRBJ2-5; TRBD1 or TRBD2 may be the D gene (6 bases each). The germline V gene has CDR1 SNHLY and CDR2 FYNNEI. Trimming took off 4 bases at V and 4 bases at J, with 13 bases between the two ends. This CDR3 is built from 14 residues. For the CDR3, the DNA is TGTGCCAGCAGTGTAGCCGGGGGCCCAGAGACCCAGTACTTC. Translation: CASSVAGGPETQYF.

Concerning this clonotype: The junction departs from the called germline gene at one end, perhaps through a read error. The chain couples TRBV2 to TRBJ2-1, with no clear D. The V gene's germline CDR1 is SNHLY and CDR2 FYNNEI. The CDR3 covers 15 residues. The CDR3 coding sequence is TGTGCCAGCAGCGAAAGACGGACGTCCTACAGTGAGCAGTTCTTC. It yields the protein CASSERRTSYSEQFF.

V usage is TRBV3-1 and J usage is TRBJ2-2; 7 nucleotides line up with TRBD2. Germline CDR1 and CDR2: LGHDT and YNNKEL (reference sequence). The V and J ends lost 0 bases and 6 bases, in that order; junction bases with no gene match: 10. The CDR3 length is 17 residues. Here the CDR3 DNA reads TGTGCCAGCAGCCAAGAGCCCTGGCGGGAGAAGGCCGGGGAGCTGTTTTTT. It translates to CASSQEPWREKAGELFF.

This clonotype was seen ten or more times. The chain couples TRBV5-8 to TRBJ2-1; the match to TRBD2 covers 7 bases. The length of the CDR3 is 14 residues. CDR1 is SGHTS, CDR2 YDEGEE, per germline. V was clipped by 1 base and J by 4 bases; unmatched bases: 2. In DNA, the CDR3 is TGTGCCAGCAGCTTGCAGCGGGGATACAATGAGCAGTTCTTC. As protein: CASSLQRGYNEQFF.

This clonotype turned up a few times. The chain couples TRBV2 to TRBJ2-1; TRBD1 is a possible D gene (5 bases). Germline V lookup: CDR1 SNHLY, CDR2 FYNNEI. This CDR3 is built from 14 residues. V was trimmed by 5 bases and J by 8 bases, leaving 16 bases between them. CDR3 loop: CASSLDMTVDEQFF. For the CDR3, the DNA is TGTGCCAGCAGTCTGGACATGACTGTTGATGAGCAGTTCTTC. Looking up the rest from reference TRBV2 and TRBJ2-1 gives the full variable domain: EPEVTQTPSHQVTQMGQEVILRCVPISNHLYFYWYRQILGQKVEFLVSFYNNEISEKSEIFDDQFSVERPDGSNFTLKIRSTKLEDSAMYFCASSLDMTVDEQFFGPGTRLTVL.

In regard to this clonotype: It may be a read error: a sequence one base away is much more abundant. The chain combines TRBV7-9 with TRBJ2-2; weak D call: TRBD1 (6 bases). Germline-derived CDR1 and CDR2 are SEHNR and FQNEAQ (reference sequence). The CDR3 sequence is 15 residues long. CDR3 sequence (DNA): TGTGCCAGCAGCTCCATAACAGGGAACACCGGGGAGCCGTTTTTT. This gives the protein CASSSITGNTGEPFF.

This clonotype has just one count. The chain uses TRBV29-1 and TRBJ2-3; no definite D call. The CDR3 covers 14 residues. Germline V gene lookup returns CDR1 SQVTM and CDR2 ANQGSEA. Trimming cost V 3 bases and J 4 bases, with 14 bases left between them. CDR3 sequence: CSVDSQRMADTQYF. The CDR3 bases are TGCAGCGTTGATAGCCAACGTATGGCAGATACGCAGTATTTT.

V and J are TRBV28 and TRBJ1-5; TRBD1 agrees at 9 bases. After removal of 4 bases from V and 6 bases from J, the junction contained 7 bases not matched to a gene. Germline lookup yields CDR1 MDHEN and CDR2 SYDVKM. The CDR3 has 15 amino acids. The CDR3 is CASSSDRGFFQPQHF. CDR3 in DNA: TGTGCCAGCAGTTCGGACAGGGGCTTCTTTCAGCCCCAGCATTTT. Filled out from reference TRBV28 and TRBJ1-5, the complete variable domain reads DVKVTQSSRYLVKRTGEKVFLECVQDMDHENMFWYRQDPGLGLRLIYFSYDVKMKEKGDIPEGYSVSREKKERFSLILESASTNQTSMYLCASSSDRGFFQPQHFGDGTRLSIL.

V and J are TRBV14 and TRBJ1-6; unclear D gene. This CDR3 has 13 residues. V was trimmed by 5 bases and J by 10 bases, leaving 12 bases between them. Germline values: CDR1 SGHDN, CDR2 FVKESK. The CDR3 region is CASSSYQESPLHF. The DNA for the CDR3 is TGTGCCAGCAGCTCATATCAGGAATCACCCCTCCACTTT.